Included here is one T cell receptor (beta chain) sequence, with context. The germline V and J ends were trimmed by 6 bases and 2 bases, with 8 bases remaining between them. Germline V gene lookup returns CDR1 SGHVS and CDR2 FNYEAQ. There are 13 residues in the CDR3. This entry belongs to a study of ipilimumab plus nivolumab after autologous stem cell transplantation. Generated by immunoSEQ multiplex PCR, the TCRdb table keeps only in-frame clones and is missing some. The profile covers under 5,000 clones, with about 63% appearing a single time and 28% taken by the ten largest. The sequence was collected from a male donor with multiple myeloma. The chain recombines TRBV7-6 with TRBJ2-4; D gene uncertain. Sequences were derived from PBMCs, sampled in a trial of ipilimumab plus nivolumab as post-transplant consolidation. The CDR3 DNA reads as TGTGCCAGCAGTGACGGATCCAAAAACATTCAGTACTTC. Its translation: CASSDGSKNIQYF.